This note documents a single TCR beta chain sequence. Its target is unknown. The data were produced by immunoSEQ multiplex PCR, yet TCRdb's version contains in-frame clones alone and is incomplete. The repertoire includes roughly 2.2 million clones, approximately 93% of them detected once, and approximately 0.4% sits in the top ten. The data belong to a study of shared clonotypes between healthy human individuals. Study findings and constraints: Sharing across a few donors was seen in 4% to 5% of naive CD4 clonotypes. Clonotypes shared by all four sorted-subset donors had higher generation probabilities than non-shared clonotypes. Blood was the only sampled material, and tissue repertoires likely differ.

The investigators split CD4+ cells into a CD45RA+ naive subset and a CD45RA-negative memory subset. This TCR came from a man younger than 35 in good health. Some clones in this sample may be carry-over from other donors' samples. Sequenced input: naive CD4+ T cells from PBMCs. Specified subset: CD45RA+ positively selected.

CDR3 nucleotide sequence: TGTGCCAGCAGCCTGGGACAGGCCTTCGGCTACACCTTC. It is translated as CASSLGQAFGYTF. The gene calls are TRBV28 and TRBJ1-2; 8 positions match TRBD1. Germline V gene data show CDR1 as MDHEN and CDR2 as SYDVKM. The V and J ends lost 6 bases and 8 bases, in that order; junction bases with no gene match: 8. This CDR3 comprises 13 residues.